The 11 T cell receptor beta chains below all came from one sample that was sequenced in a study of T cells in narcolepsy. The method was immunoSEQ multiplex PCR; TCRdb's version includes in-frame clones alone and lacks a portion of them. The sample shows about 15,000 clones, approximately 83% of them seen only once. Sequencing input: memory (CD45RA-) CD4+ T cells from blood. These receptors all stem from a human donor in good health.

The rearrangement joins TRBV5-4 to TRBJ2-5; TRBD1 agrees at 11 bases. The end of the DNA is better explained by TRBJ2-7, so the J call may be wrong. Germline values: CDR1 SGHNT, CDR2 YYREEE (reference sequence). The CDR3 loop spans 16 amino acids. The CDR3 DNA sequence: TGTGCCAGCAGCCGAGGGGGGACAGGGGGGATCTACGAGCAGTACTTC. Its translation is CASSRGGTGGIYEQYF.

The chain is built from TRBV9 and TRBJ1-1; 7 bases match TRBD1. Germline CDR1 and CDR2: SGDLS and YYNGEE. Trimming removed 3 bases from V and 6 bases from J; junction bases left unmatched: 8. The CDR3 sequence is 14 residues long. CDR3 amino acids: CASSARQGGAEAFF. The CDR3 DNA reads as TGTGCCAGCAGCGCCAGACAGGGAGGCGCTGAAGCTTTCTTT.

This clone appeared a single time. The chain is built from TRBV5-4 and TRBJ2-1; 13 positions match TRBD2. CDR3 length: 15 amino acids. V trimming: 2 bases; J trimming: 7 bases; junction bases outside the gene matches: 3. Per germline, CDR1 SGHNT and CDR2 YYREEE (reference sequence). CDR3 residues: CASSLTSGRANEQFF. DNA of the CDR3: TGTGCCAGCAGCTTAACTAGCGGGAGGGCTAATGAGCAGTTCTTC. The entire variable domain, with the rest obtained from reference TRBV5-4 and TRBJ2-1, is as follows: ETGVTQSPTHLIKTRGQQVTLRCSSQSGHNTVSWYQQALGQGPQFIFQYYREEENGRGNFPPRFSGLQFPNYSSELNVNALELDDSALYLCASSLTSGRANEQFFGPGTRLTVL.

The chain carries TRBV6-5 and TRBJ2-7; 7 bases align to TRBD1. Germline values: CDR1 MNHEY, CDR2 SVGAGI. The CDR3 has 14 residues. Losses at the gene ends were 6 bases for V and 1 base for J; bases not matched to a gene: 6. CDR3 loop: CASRRDSGSYEQYF. As DNA, the CDR3 is TGTGCCAGCAGACGGGACAGTGGGTCCTACGAGCAGTACTTC.

This chain uses TRBV6-1 with TRBJ1-5; 9 nucleotides align to TRBD1. Trimming took 11 bases from V and 7 from J; bases not matched to a gene: 6. This CDR3 is built from 12 residues. Germline lookup yields CDR1 MNHNS and CDR2 SASEGT. The CDR3 coding sequence is TGTGCCGCGGGGGACAGGGACCAGCCCCAGCATTTT. It encodes CAAGDRDQPQHF.

The chain combines TRBV5-5 with TRBJ1-2; 8 bases line up with TRBD1. The CDR3 has 14 amino acids. V trimming: 4 bases; J trimming: 6 bases; junction bases outside the gene matches: 8. CDR1 is SGHKS and CDR2 is YYEKEE in the germline V gene (reference sequence). The CDR3 region has the DNA TGTGCCAGCAGCCCGCAGGGGGCTACGGATGGCTACACCTTC. Translated: CASSPQGATDGYTF.

V is TRBV9 and J is TRBJ1-6, with D perhaps matching TRBD1 (5 bases). CDR3 length: 14 residues. With 0 bases removed from V and 8 bases from J, the gap between germline ends came to 9 bases. Germline lookup yields CDR1 SGDLS and CDR2 YYNGEE. CDR3 in amino acids: CASSVAGGHSPLHF. The CDR3 region has the DNA TGTGCCAGCAGCGTAGCGGGGGGTCATTCACCCCTCCACTTT.

The gene calls are TRBV4-1 and TRBJ2-7; TRBD1 matches 7 bases. The CDR3 is 16 residues long. CDR1 is MGHRA, CDR2 YSYEKL, per germline. V dropped 2 bases and J dropped 2; count of bases not matched to a gene: 9. The CDR3 DNA follows: TGCGCCAGCAGCCAACCTTCGGCAGGGGGAACCTACGAGCAGTACTTC. This sequence encodes CASSQPSAGGTYEQYF.

This chain links TRBV4-1 with TRBJ1-5; TRBD1 is a possible D gene (5 bases). This CDR3 contains 15 residues. The germline CDR1 and CDR2 sequences are MGHRA and YSYEKL. Trimming removed 0 bases at V and 5 bases at J, with 11 bases between. CDR3 sequence reads: CASSQDGDGDQPQHF. CDR3 nucleotides: TGCGCCAGCAGCCAAGATGGGGACGGGGATCAGCCCCAGCATTTT.

The J gene is TRBJ1-2, the V gene TRBV25-1; D uncertain. Trimming removed 4 bases from V and 5 bases from J, with 11 bases in between. Germline V gives CDR1 MGHDK, CDR2 SYGVNS. This CDR3 has 13 residues. CDR3 coding DNA: TGTGCCAGCAGTGGCCCAGGTTCTTATGGCTACACCTTC. This encodes CASSGPGSYGYTF.

This clone was observed a few times. The V call is TRBV6-1, the J call TRBJ1-2; a weak D match, TRBD1 (6 bases). The CDR3 extends over 14 amino acids. From germline, CDR1 is MNHNS and CDR2 SASEGT. Trimming pared 1 base from V and 4 bases from J, leaving 10 bases between. The chain's CDR3 is CASSEGTARYGYTF. CDR3 coding DNA: TGTGCCAGCAGTGAAGGGACAGCCCGCTATGGCTACACCTTC.